The 2 T cell receptor beta chains in this list originate from one sample, sequenced in a study of shared clonotypes between healthy human individuals. Measured with immunoSEQ multiplex PCR; TCRdb has only the in-frame clones, and not every one. The sample has around 2.5 million clones, over 85% seen once. Specimen: naive CD4+ T cells from PBMCs. Documented subset: CD45RA+ positively selected. The origin of the receptors is a man aged 18-30 years in good health. Some clones in this sample may be carry-over from other donors' samples.

Turning to this clone: One junction end disagrees with the germline gene, perhaps due to a read error. CDR3: CASSRQGEGALF. DNA of the CDR3: TGTGCCAGCAGTCGGCAGGGGGAAGGAGCGCTCTTC. The rearrangement joins TRBV28 to TRBJ2-1; 7 bases fit TRBD1. CDR1 is MDHEN and CDR2 is SYDVKM in the germline V gene. This CDR3 region has 12 residues. The variable domain in full, completed from reference TRBV28 and TRBJ2-1, reads DVKVTQSSRYLVKRTGEKVFLECVQDMDHENMFWYRQDPGLGLRLIYFSYDVKMKEKGDIPEGYSVSREKKERFSLILESASTNQTSMYLCASSRQGEGALFGPGTRLTVL.

The chain couples TRBV11-3 to TRBJ1-1; D might be TRBD1 (5 bases). V lost 3 bases and J 10 bases, leaving 9 bases between the germline ends. This CDR3 is 11 amino acids long. Germline V lookup: CDR1 SGHNT, CDR2 YENEEA. This CDR3 is CASSLRGRAFF. CDR3 DNA sequence: TGTGCCAGCAGCTTGAGGGGCAGAGCTTTCTTT.